This record looks at one T cell receptor (beta chain) sequence and its context. Its antigen remains unidentified. Nothing much larger sits one base from this clone, and base qualities are not available. The CDR3 regions of human TCRbeta chains were subjected to immunosequencing. Under the source paper's analysis protocol: Repertoire TCRs were matched against a reference library of SARS-CoV-2-specific TCRs generated with the MIRA antigen-specificity platform. Breadth was defined as the fraction of unique TCRs that were SARS-CoV-2-associated. Depth was defined as the fraction of total T cells that were SARS-CoV-2-associated. Using the MIRA data, every spike-specific TCR was mapped to the spike region that the TCR reacted to and assigned to either a CD4 or a CD8 class. Log10-transformed breadth and depth values were compared by one-way ANOVA with Sidak's multiple comparisons tests. Imported from immuneACCESS, the table was reduced by TCRdb to in-frame sequences with V and J called. These copies leave out some clones; in studies compared against another copy, an unresolved V gene accounts for under half, and the cause of the remainder is not known. The DNA gave D and trimming, while V, J and clone size come from that table. The sample includes approximately 150,000 clones, with roughly 90% observed a single time. Jointly, the top ten make up roughly 3.4% of the sample.

The time point label of this sample denotes: about 28 days (+/-7) after the second vaccine dose. AZD1222 recipients given second doses at about 4 weeks or at about 12 weeks were pooled, since spike-specific TCR depth and breadth were not found to differ between the two schedules. Samples from vaccinated people were obtained from the UK trials COV001 and COV002, which included a single-blind randomized controlled phase 2/3 trial of AZD1222 (ChAdOx1 nCoV-19) in healthy adults. Trial participant PBMC samples were collected at day 0 and day 28 after the second dose for TCRbeta chain sequencing. This sample stems from a study of T cell responses to AZD1222 COVID-19 vaccine (dated by TCRdb to about 2021). Study-level background: A total of 230 to 250 trial participants underwent TCR sequencing, of whom about 210 had received two doses of AZD1222 and around 25 had received two doses of the MenACWY control vaccine. Trial participants were enrolled by age into 18-55, 56-69 and 70-plus year subgroups, with approximately 150, 30 and 60 TCR-sequenced participants respectively. Broad study findings and their caveats: CD4 TCRs associated with the vaccine covered the entire spike protein, and the dominant responses were in regions 160-218 and 743-854. Reportedly, close to half of the unique spike-specific TCRs recognized epitopes lying outside the regions that are mutated in the B.1.351 and B.1.1.7 variants. In the small 56-69-year group, the increase in depth fell short of significance, most likely because of low power. Because no samples from the day 14 peak response were available, repertoires could be characterized only after the peak T cell response. Conclusions about previously exposed vaccinees were limited because only six AZD1222 recipients were SARS-CoV-2 seropositive at baseline. Spike-specific TCR breadth and depth rose significantly after two AZD1222 doses compared with day 0 and with MenACWY recipients. Participants were mostly white British and included more females than males, and it was suggested by the authors that clonal diversity may have been underestimated.

This sequence was found in an adult who received the AZD1222 COVID-19 vaccine. The specimen comprised peripheral blood, sampled 28 days after the second AZD1222 dose.

CDR3 loop: CASSIQGPNYGYTF. The DNA is as follows: TGTGCCAGTAGTATACAGGGTCCTAACTATGGCTACACCTTC. The rearrangement joined TRBV19 to TRBJ1-2; the best D guess is TRBD1, with 5 bases matching. Its CDR3 holds 14 amino acids, cysteine through phenylalanine. The CDR3 DNA has 42 bases and is translated from base 1. The trim is 2 bases for V and 0 bases for J, with a gap of 7 bases between the germline ends. Reading the germline V gene (reference sequence) gives CDR1 LNHDA and CDR2 SQIVND.